This T cell receptor beta chain was observed in a study of T-cell reconstitution after alpha-beta-depleted transplantation in children. Turning to this clonotype: Its antigen is unidentified. Germline and junction disagree at one end, which may indicate a read error.

Findings and limits, study-wide: Surviving recipient T cells and thymic progenitors accounted for the high day-60 TCRbeta diversity observed in some patients.

Preparation of the TCRbeta library used unique molecular identifiers. MiXCR was run by TCRdb on the PCR reads, yielding one entry per CDR3 protein. The sample lists 440,000 or so distinct CDR3 sequences, roughly 43% occurring once. The CDR3 is 13 amino acids. Sequencing was performed on PBMCs, taken before TCRalphabeta/CD19-depleted stem cell transplant. J is TRBJ2-4 and V is TRBV12-3 or TRBV12-4; no firm D call. The receptor's source is a girl aged 2 to 9 with aplastic anemia, due to receive a stem cell transplant. CDR3: CASTASNSNSQYF. The CDR3 bases are TGTGCCAGCACCGCATCAAATTCAAACAGTCAGTACTTC.